This TCR beta chain was retrieved from a study of cytomegalovirus exposure and HLA in healthy donors. Use of 60 Vbeta and 13 Jbeta primers characterized the PCR. TCRdb keeps only in-frame clones here, not all; method: immunoSEQ multiplex PCR. The repertoire holds 150,000 to 200,000 clones, with about 75% as singletons. A note on this clone: Its antigen is unidentified.

The study's findings and limits: Being productive about 87% or about 30% of the time was typical of most TCR beta V segments in an earlier analysis. With later analysis, a missense DCLRE1C variant became linked to TCR beta V- and J-gene trimming. The classifier reportedly diagnosed cytomegalovirus status with high sensitivity and specificity. Most of the CMV-associated TCR beta chains (in a later analysis) appeared to be HLA-restricted.

Germline CDR1 is MNHNY and CDR2 is SVGAGI (reference sequence). The CDR3 totals 14 residues. J was trimmed by 2 bases and V by 0 bases; bases with no gene match: 1. J is TRBJ2-7 and V is TRBV6-6; 7 bases line up with TRBD2. The specimen sequenced was PBMCs. This clonotype originated in a male donor in good health and CMV-seropositive. The CDR3: CASSYSGGTYEQYF. In DNA, the CDR3 is TGTGCCAGCAGTTACTCCGGGGGGACCTACGAGCAGTACTTC.